In its sample, the clone carrying this TCR beta chain was seen a few times. The antigen is undetermined. This record belongs to a study of T cell clones after liver transplantation. The method was immunoSEQ multiplex PCR; TCRdb's version includes in-frame clones alone and lacks a portion of them. The sample has around 120,000 clones, 90% seen once. Whole-study findings and limits: A larger donor-reactive than third-party decline suggested partial antigen-specific deletion.

Deletions cut 4 bases from V and 16 bases from J, with 15 bases between. This CDR3 comprises 11 residues. Germline CDR1 and CDR2: SGDLS and YYNGEE. This TCR came from a human patient who received a liver transplant. Part of the T cell pool may stem from the graft donor. Sequencing was performed on CD4+ T cells from blood, taken 12 months after liver transplant. The gene calls are TRBV9 and TRBJ2-1; the D is unclear. In DNA, the CDR3 is TGTGCCAGCAGCTTAGACGGGCCCCCTTTCTTC. Translating gives CASSLDGPPFF.